One sample yielded the 25 T cell receptor beta chains listed below, sequenced in a study of T cell responses to AZD1222 COVID-19 vaccine (dated by TCRdb to the early 2020s). Receptors were amplified or captured by the immunoSEQ multiplex PCR assay. This immuneACCESS table, as held by TCRdb, lists in-frame sequences with V and J called but not all clones. Of the missing ones, under half trace to an unresolved V gene in checked studies; the others have no known cause. The sample table contains about 120,000 clones; only one count was recorded for 80% to 90% of them. The ten biggest clones cover roughly 3.8% of the sample. Sample time point, as interpreted from the label and publication: baseline before first vaccination. The treatment or condition label, as the study defines it: meningococcal conjugate vaccine given as trial control. This material consisted of peripheral blood, taken on day 0 of MenACWY control vaccination. These TCRs come from an adult in good health.

This chain links TRBV18 with TRBJ2-1, with a weak D call TRBD1 (6 bases). V was trimmed by 2 bases and J by 6 bases, leaving 14 bases between them. Germline values: CDR1 KGHSH, CDR2 LQKENI. The CDR3 sequence is 15 residues long. The CDR3 bases are TGTGCCAGCTCACCAGGGACATCCCAATCCAATGAGCAGTTCTTC. This gives the protein CASSPGTSQSNEQFF.

V is TRBV29-1 and J is TRBJ1-1, with D perhaps TRBD1 (5 bases). The length of the CDR3 is 13 residues. V dropped 4 bases and J dropped 4 bases, with 13 bases sitting between them. In germline, CDR1 is SQVTM, CDR2 ANQGSEA. CDR3 residues: CSVVVGGGTEAFF. The CDR3 DNA follows: TGCAGCGTTGTAGTCGGGGGAGGCACTGAAGCTTTCTTT.

The gene calls are TRBV6-4 and TRBJ1-2, with D unresolved. This CDR3 has 17 residues. Germline V lookup: CDR1 MRHNA, CDR2 SNTAGT. Trimming left V 2 bases short and J 7 bases short, with 23 bases between. For the CDR3, the DNA is TGTGCCAGCAGTGACCGTATAAACAAGGGTTCTTATCGTGGCTACACCTTC. Encoded protein: CASSDRINKGSYRGYTF.

V usage is TRBV11-2 and J usage is TRBJ2-1, with D unresolved. The germline V gene has CDR1 SGHAT and CDR2 FQNNGV. V was shortened by 0 bases and J by 12 bases, with 18 bases between the two germline ends. The CDR3 has 15 amino acids. The CDR3 is CASSLDRVASPVQFF. The CDR3 DNA is TGTGCCAGCAGCTTAGATCGGGTAGCCTCCCCAGTGCAGTTCTTC.

This CDR3 reads CASRVGRGKDYGYTF. CDR3 nucleotides: TGTGCCAGTAGGGTGGGGAGGGGCAAGGACTATGGCTACACCTTC. This chain links TRBV2 with TRBJ1-2; D is possibly TRBD1 (5 bases). Germline V CDR1 and CDR2: SNHLY, FYNNEI. Trimming took 9 bases from V and 3 from J, leaving 20 bases between them. This CDR3 is 15 amino acids long. The whole variable domain, remainder taken from reference TRBV2 and TRBJ1-2, is EPEVTQTPSHQVTQMGQEVILRCVPISNHLYFYWYRQILGQKVEFLVSFYNNEISEKSEIFDDQFSVERPDGSNFTLKIRSTKLEDSAMYFCASRVGRGKDYGYTFGSGTRLTVV.

This clone has a handful of counts. The chain recombines TRBV28 with TRBJ2-7, with TRBD1 as a possible D gene (5 bases). Germline CDR1 and CDR2: MDHEN and SYDVKM. V was pared by 2 bases and J by 5 bases, with 7 bases between. The CDR3 is made up of 12 amino acids. CDR3 amino acids: CASSLQGHEQYF. CDR3 DNA sequence: TGTGCCAGCAGTTTACAGGGCCACGAGCAGTACTTC.

The chain joins TRBV9 to TRBJ1-4, with a weak D call TRBD1 (6 bases). The CDR3 covers 15 residues. Trimming removed 1 base at V and 5 bases at J, with 12 bases between. The germline CDR1 and CDR2 sequences are SGDLS and YYNGEE. CDR3 coding DNA: TGTGCCAGCAGCGTAACACAGGGATGGAATGAAAAACTGTTTTTT. Protein: CASSVTQGWNEKLFF. Full variable domain (remainder filled in from reference TRBV9 and TRBJ1-4): DSGVTQTPKHLITATGQRVTLRCSPRSGDLSVYWYQQSLDQGLQFLIQYYNGEERAKGNILERFSAQQFPDLHSELNLSSLELGDSALYFCASSVTQGWNEKLFFGSGTQLSVL.

V is TRBV13 and J is TRBJ1-1; D not resolved. Trimming pared 2 bases from V and 0 bases from J, leaving 13 bases between. The CDR3 extends over 16 amino acids. Germline assignment: CDR1 PRHDT and CDR2 FYEKMQ (reference sequence). CDR3 DNA: TGTGCCAGCAGCTTAAACCTCCGGGTTATGAACACTGAAGCTTTCTTT. The encoded protein is CASSLNLRVMNTEAFF.

V and J are TRBV29-1 and TRBJ2-4; 8 positions agree with TRBD2. This CDR3 has 13 amino acids. In germline, CDR1 is SQVTM, CDR2 ANQGSEA. V gave up 2 bases and J gave up 7 bases; unmatched junction bases: 4. CDR3 sequence (DNA): TGCAGCGTTGAATTGCGGGGGGTGAACATTCAGTACTTC. Translated: CSVELRGVNIQYF.

This chain uses TRBV27 with TRBJ1-1, with TRBD1 identical over 10 bases. V was clipped by 3 bases and J by 6 bases; unmatched bases: 13. The CDR3 sequence is 17 residues long. Germline V gene data show CDR1 as MNHEY and CDR2 as SMNVEV (reference sequence). This CDR3 reads CASSFSAGDRGVAEAFF. The CDR3 nucleotides are TGTGCCAGCAGTTTTTCGGCTGGGGACAGGGGTGTCGCTGAAGCTTTCTTT.

This clone was seen just once. The rearrangement joins TRBV15 to TRBJ2-7; 8 nucleotides line up with TRBD1. CDR1 is LNHNV and CDR2 is YYDKDF in the germline V gene (reference sequence). Trimming cost V 3 bases and J 6 bases; bases outside gene matches: 4. The CDR3 loop spans 13 amino acids. The CDR3 spells CATSREQGAEQYF. The CDR3 bases are TGTGCCACCAGCAGGGAGCAGGGGGCCGAGCAGTACTTC. Full variable domain (missing parts from reference TRBV15 and TRBJ2-7): DAMVIQNPRYQVTQFGKPVTLSCSQTLNHNVMYWYQQKSSQAPKLLFHYYDKDFNNEADTPDNFQSRRPNTSFCFLDIRSPGLGDTAMYLCATSREQGAEQYFGPGTRLTVT.

V and J are TRBV28 and TRBJ1-2; 10 nucleotides align to TRBD1. The CDR3 totals 15 residues. V was clipped by 6 bases and J by 6 bases; unmatched bases: 10. CDR1 and CDR2 from the germline V gene are MDHEN and SYDVKM. CDR3 DNA: TGTGCCAGCAGCACGACAGGGGGCGCTAAGAATGGCTACACCTTC. It encodes CASSTTGGAKNGYTF.

This rearrangement joins TRBV7-2 to TRBJ1-5, with unresolved D. V lost 1 base and J 7 bases, leaving 11 bases between the germline ends. This CDR3 comprises 14 residues. Germline V gene data show CDR1 as SGHTA and CDR2 as FQGNSA. The CDR3 sequence is CASSLGVVGQPQHF. Here the CDR3 DNA reads TGTGCCAGCAGCTTAGGGGTCGTAGGGCAGCCCCAGCATTTT.

The chain has TRBV7-3 and TRBJ1-1, with D tentatively TRBD1 (5 bases). CDR1 is SGHTA, CDR2 FQGTGA, per germline. The CDR3 sequence is 14 residues long. V was shortened by 0 bases and J by 1 base, with 6 bases between the two germline ends. The CDR3 region has the DNA TGTGCCAGCAGCTTAACCGGACAGAACACTGAAGCTTTCTTT. As protein: CASSLTGQNTEAFF. Drawing the rest from reference TRBV7-3 and TRBJ1-1, the complete variable domain is GAGVSQTPSNKVTEKGKYVELRCDPISGHTALYWYRQSLGQGPEFLIYFQGTGAADDSGLPNDRFFAVRPEGSVSTLKIQRTERGDSAVYLCASSLTGQNTEAFFGQGTRLTVV.

This clone was seen once. CDR3 amino acids: CASSPGGARANTIYF. DNA of the CDR3: TGTGCCAGCAGTCCCGGGGGGGCAAGGGCAAACACCATATATTTT. The chain uses TRBV6-5 and TRBJ1-3, with TRBD1 as a possible D gene (6 bases). Germline V lookup: CDR1 MNHEY, CDR2 SVGAGI. CDR3 length: 15 amino acids. The germline V and J ends were trimmed by 5 bases and 6 bases, with 17 bases remaining between them.

This clone was observed a handful of times. This chain links TRBV5-1 with TRBJ2-2; tentatively, D is TRBD1 (6 bases). Trimming took off 4 bases at V and 7 bases at J, with 17 bases between the two ends. The CDR3 runs 15 residues. Germline V gives CDR1 SGHRS, CDR2 YFSETQ. CDR3 coding DNA: TGCGCCAGCAGCGAGGACAGTTCTTACGTCGGGGAGCTGTTTTTT. Protein sequence: CASSEDSSYVGELFF.

This chain uses TRBV5-1 with TRBJ2-7; TRBD2 matches 7 bases. The CDR3 covers 16 residues. Germline values: CDR1 SGHRS, CDR2 YFSETQ. After removal of 3 bases from V and 0 bases from J, the junction contained 9 bases not matched to a gene. Here the CDR3 reads CASSSPSAGISYEQYF. The CDR3, as DNA: TGCGCCAGCAGCTCACCTTCAGCGGGGATCTCCTACGAGCAGTACTTC.

A few counts support this clone. This chain connects TRBV12-3 or TRBV12-4 to TRBJ1-5; D ambiguous. The CDR3 is made up of 12 amino acids. The ends were cut back, 3 bases at V and 4 bases at J, with 4 bases in the middle. CDR3 sequence (DNA): TGTGCCAGCAGTTTTCTTAATCAGCCCCAGCATTTT. Its protein product is CASSFLNQPQHF.

The chain combines TRBV2 with TRBJ2-5; TRBD2 aligns across 10 bases. The CDR3 runs to 15 residues. With 6 bases clipped from V and 4 bases from J, the junction kept 8 bases outside the gene matches. Germline V gene sequence: CDR1 SNHLY, CDR2 FYNNEI. The CDR3 nucleotides read TGTGCCAGCAGGGAGCGGGGGGGCCTTAGAGAGACCCAGTACTTC. This translates into CASRERGGLRETQYF.

Only one count was recorded for this clone. The rearrangement uses TRBV5-4 and TRBJ2-2; D gene unclear. The germline gives CDR1 SGHNT, CDR2 YYREEE (reference sequence). This CDR3 spans 13 amino acids. V lost 4 bases and J 4 bases, leaving 8 bases between the germline ends. The chain's CDR3 is CASSPGPTGELFF. The DNA of the CDR3 is TGTGCCAGCAGCCCAGGCCCCACCGGGGAGCTGTTTTTT.

V is TRBV12-3 or TRBV12-4 and J is TRBJ2-3; D call uncertain. V was pared by 3 bases and J by 2 bases, with 3 bases between. The CDR3 is made up of 12 amino acids. The CDR3 here is CASSFTTDTQYF. The CDR3 DNA follows: TGTGCCAGCAGTTTCACCACAGATACGCAGTATTTT.

The gene calls are TRBV10-2 and TRBJ1-6, with 8 bases matching TRBD1. The CDR3 extends over 14 amino acids. Germline loops: CDR1 WSHSY, CDR2 SAAADI. V shed 3 bases, J shed 7 bases, and the junction held 2 bases outside the gene matches. The CDR3 spells CASSDRTGNSPLHF. The CDR3 DNA is TGCGCCAGCAGTGACCGGACAGGGAATTCACCCCTCCACTTT.

The J gene is TRBJ2-3, the V gene TRBV18, with a possible D match to TRBD1 (7 bases). The ends were cut back, 5 bases at V and 0 bases at J, with 15 bases in the middle. The CDR3 is 16 residues long. Germline CDR1 is KGHSH and CDR2 is LQKENI. CDR3 DNA: TGTGCCAGCTCAGTCGGCGGAGGGGGCAGCACAGATACGCAGTATTTT. This translates into CASSVGGGGSTDTQYF.

This chain connects TRBV7-2 to TRBJ2-3; 12 bases line up with TRBD2. Germline V gene data show CDR1 as SGHTA and CDR2 as FQGNSA. The ends lost 3 bases at V and 5 bases at J; junction bases unmatched: 6. The CDR3 spans 16 residues. CDR3 DNA sequence: TGTGCCAGCAGCTTCACTAGCGGGGGGCAGGGAGATACGCAGTATTTT. Amino acid sequence: CASSFTSGGQGDTQYF.

The chain is built from TRBV19 and TRBJ2-7; 9 bases are shared with TRBD2. CDR1 LNHDA and CDR2 SQIVND come from the germline V gene (reference sequence). J lost 0 bases, V lost 4 bases, and 4 bases had no gene match. This CDR3 is built from 15 residues. CDR3 nucleotides: TGTGCCAGTAGTAGGACTAGCGAAAACTCCTACGAGCAGTACTTC. It encodes CASSRTSENSYEQYF.